This is a list of T cell receptor beta chains from one sample in a study of OX40 agonist ivuxolimab in advanced cancers. Some clones are missing from TCRdb's copy, which holds only in-frame ones; the method was immunoSEQ multiplex PCR. Among 100,000 to 110,000 clones listed, approximately 90% were seen once. The specimen was CD4+ or CD8+ T cells sorted from blood, collected in a trial of the OX40 agonist ivuxolimab. The origin of the receptors is an adult with an advanced solid tumor such as melanoma, head and neck, liver or kidney cancer. CDR3s include the opening cysteine and the closing phenylalanine or tryptophan. Fields, in order: V gene, D gene, clone size, J gene, CDR3 DNA, CDR3 protein. D genes are given only for firm matches. Size values are once, few and many counts, or a class for expanded clones, and some rows have none.

TRBV9,TRBD2,once,TRBJ2-7,TGTGCCAGCGCCAAAGGGACTAGCGGGTTTTTATCCCCCTACGAGCAGTACTTC,CASAKGTSGFLSPYEQYF
TRBV7-9,-,once,TRBJ1-3,TGTGCCAGCAGCTTACTCTCCTCTGGAAACACCATATATTTT,CASSLLSSGNTIYF
TRBV7-2,-,-,TRBJ2-6,TGTGCCAGCAGCTTAGTTGCAGGCTCTGGGGCCAACGTCCTGACTTTC,CASSLVAGSGANVLTF
TRBV5-4,-,-,TRBJ2-7,TGTGCCAGCAGCTCCGGGCCTACCTACGAGCAGTACTTC,CASSSGPTYEQYF
TRBV28,-,-,TRBJ1-5,TGTGCCAGTGTAGGGGGGGACAACTATCAGCCCCAGCATTTT,CASVGGDNYQPQHF
TRBV7-3,TRBD1,-,TRBJ1-2,TGTGCCAGCAGCCCGGACAGGGGAGTTGGCTACACCTTC,CASSPDRGVGYTF
TRBV2,-,once,TRBJ2-5,TGTGCCAGCAGGCGAACAGGGTCCCCGCAAGAGACCCAGTACTTC,CASRRTGSPQETQYF
TRBV9,TRBD2,-,TRBJ2-5,TGTGCCAGCAGCGTAGGCGCTCCGGGACTAGTGGGGGCGGAGACCCAGTACTTC,CASSVGAPGLVGAETQYF
TRBV18,-,once,TRBJ1-1,TGTGCCAGCTCAACAACTCCTCGGGGGAGGACTGAAGCTTTCTTT,CASSTTPRGRTEAFF
TRBV20-1,-,-,TRBJ1-5,TGCAGTGCTAAAGGGGTAAAGACCCAGCATTTT,CSAKGVKTQHF
TRBV6-6,-,-,TRBJ2-7,TGTGCCAGCAGTAAGACCTTGCGGGGTTACGAGCAGTACTTC,CASSKTLRGYEQYF
TRBV19,-,-,TRBJ1-1,TGTGCCAGTATTGGTAACACTGAAGCTTTCTTT,CASIGNTEAFF
TRBV18,-,-,TRBJ1-1,TGTGCCAGCTCACCCCAGGGGACGACTGAAGCTTTCTTT,CASSPQGTTEAFF
TRBV15,-,-,TRBJ1-2,TGTGCCACCAGCCCCGGCGTTGACTATGGCTACACCTTC,CATSPGVDYGYTF
TRBV9,TRBD1,once,TRBJ1-3,TGTGCCAGCAGCGTAGGTCCAGGGGGCATTGGAAACACCATATATTTT,CASSVGPGGIGNTIYF
TRBV10-2,-,-,TRBJ1-3,TGCGCCAGCAGTGAGGGGAGCTCTGGAAACACCATATATTTT,CASSEGSSGNTIYF